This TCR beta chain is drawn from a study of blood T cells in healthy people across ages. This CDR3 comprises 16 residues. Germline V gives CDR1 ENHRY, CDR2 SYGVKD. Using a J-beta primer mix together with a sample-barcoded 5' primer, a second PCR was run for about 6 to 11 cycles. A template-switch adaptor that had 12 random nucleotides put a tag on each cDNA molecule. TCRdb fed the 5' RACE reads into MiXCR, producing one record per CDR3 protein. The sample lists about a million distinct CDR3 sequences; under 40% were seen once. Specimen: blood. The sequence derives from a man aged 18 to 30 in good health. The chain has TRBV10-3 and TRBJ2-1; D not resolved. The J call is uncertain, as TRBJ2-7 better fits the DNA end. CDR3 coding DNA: TGTGCCATCAGTGAGTCAGCTAGACGGTCCTACAATGAGCAGTACTTC. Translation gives CAISESARRSYNEQYF.